Listed here is a single TCR beta chain. Its cognate antigen has yet to be identified. Possible read error: a much larger clone is one base away. The sample comes from a study of tumor-infiltrating lymphocytes in primary liver carcinoma (TCRdb year 2017). For context, the study as a whole: Hepatocellular carcinoma (four) or combined HCC and intrahepatic cholangiocarcinoma (one) was present in the five patients, who were three men and two women aged 30 to 69 years. TCRbeta repertoire sequencing, expression microarrays and whole-exome sequencing were combined in the study across five regions of each liver tumor, with adjacent normal tissue and blood also included. Agilent mRNA microarray profiling was performed on the approximately 27 tumor region samples to relate TCRbeta repertoire diversity to the local molecular phenotype. Each sample produced roughly 3.65 to 8 million productive TCRbeta reads, and read depth showed no significant difference between tissue types. Tumors of the five patients were stage T1-T3 N0M0 with maximum diameters of about 4.2 to 11 cm. Repertoires from technical replicates were highly reproducible, with mean shared-clone rates near 0.89 and correlation coefficients above 0.95. A total of approximately 35 specimens from 5 patients underwent TCRbeta repertoire sequencing, comprising about 25 tumor regions, 5 adjacent noncancerous liver tissues and 5 peripheral blood samples.

On the study overall, not on this receptor specifically: Comparison of CD4+ and CD8+ T cell repertoires was precluded by the use of bulk unsorted samples. Only the TCR beta chain was sequenced, which likely underestimates true repertoire diversity because unpaired alpha chains were not captured. Only five patients were included in the study, and the authors note that the findings should be validated in a larger study. The top 250 clones made up a significantly larger repertoire fraction in tumors than in blood (p = 0.039). Consistent with antigen-driven expansion, pairs of tumor regions showed higher repertoire overlap (mean about 36%) than either tumor-adjacent pairs (around 17%) or tumor-blood pairs (approximately 15%). Just about 8-24% of top clones turned up in all five regions of a tumor, which suggests spatial heterogeneity among tumor-infiltrating T cells.

Starting from around 520 ng total RNA, TCRbeta-specific cDNA was produced by reverse transcription with a constant-region primer and ProtoScript II reverse transcriptase. Construction of the TCRbeta libraries relied on three nested rounds of multiplex PCR, following a slightly modified ARM-PCR procedure. Each of the first two PCR rounds ran for approximately 10 cycles and used multiplex TRBV1-TRBV30 forward primers together with a Cbeta reverse primer. A final 25-cycle PCR with Deep VentR polymerase added sample barcodes and Illumina adapters. Before sequencing, amplicons of 200-500 bp were purified from gel using a QIAquick gel extraction kit. An Illumina HiSeq 2500 was used to sequence the TCRbeta amplicons, generating 250-bp paired-end reads. In the original analysis: Quality trimming of reads was performed with Trimmomatic v0.33, and paired reads were merged with FLASH v1.2.11 so that full CDR3 sequences could be recovered. MiGEC v1.2.1b assigned V, D and J germline segments to the rearranged TCRbeta sequences. Clonotype statistics and Shannon-Wiener diversity indices were computed with VDJtools v1.0.0. To reduce sampling bias, subsequent analyses other than the diversity analysis used only the 250 most abundant clonotypes in each sample. Using fastp trimming at Q25 and MiXCR clonotype assembly, TCRdb reanalyzed the public sequencing data and kept in-frame beta chains. Each record represents a unique CDR3 protein, reported with the most common genes and DNA among its rows. Clone size and V and J calls follow TCRdb, not the original study. Within this sample are about 190,000 distinct CDR3 sequences, with around four fifths of them counted one time only. 15% to 20% of the sample rests with the top ten.

From a lookup of the germline V gene, CDR1 and CDR2 are MDHEN and SYDVKM. The germline ends are 15 bases apart after V is trimmed by 4 bases and J by 8 bases. The CDR3 numbers 14 residues from cysteine through phenylalanine. CDR3 DNA only is kept here, 42 bases in frame from base 1. Without any cell sorting, total RNA and DNA were extracted together from approximately 22-30 mg of bulk tissue using the AllPrep DNA/RNA mini kit. Between late 2015 and early 2016, about 5 patients in China with histopathologically diagnosed primary liver carcinoma had their tumors surgically resected. At the time of sampling, the patients were treatment-naive and had chronic HBV infection. Five spatially separated regions were sampled per tumor: superior, inferior, left-lateral and right-lateral poles, plus the tumor centre. More than 85% viable tumor cells were found by histology in every tumor sample. Fresh tumor and adjacent tissue pieces were bisected; one half was stored in RNAlater at -80°C, the other sent for histology.

This chain is built from TRBV28 and TRBJ2-1; the D region is possibly TRBD1 or TRBD2, each matching across 7 bases. The clonotype was recovered from a man aged 40-55 years with primary liver carcinoma and hepatitis B virus infection. The sequencing sample was made of tumor tissue from primary liver carcinoma. The CDR3 reads CASSSPRGGDEQFF. The nucleotide sequence reads TGTGCCAGCAGTTCCCCCAGGGGGGGGGATGAGCAGTTCTTC.